These T cell receptor beta chains were read from a single sample in a study of blood T cells in healthy people across ages. TCRdb processed the 5' RACE reads anew with MiXCR; each CDR3 protein has one entry. The top ten clones hold under 20% of a sample with about 1,000,000 distinct CDR3 sequences, under 45% of them seen once. Sequencing input: blood. These receptors all come from a woman aged 55 to 70 in good health. The conserved cysteine and the conserved F or W are not part of the CDR3 here. Clone size is given for some rows only: seen once, a few or many times, or a class if the clone is expanded.

v_gene: TRBV29-1
abundance: few
j_gene: TRBJ2-1
CDR3aa: SVGGLHEQF

v_gene: TRBV6-5
abundance: few
j_gene: TRBJ2-7
CDR3aa: ASSPGGGRYEQY

v_gene: TRBV4-2
abundance: NA
j_gene: TRBJ2-7
CDR3aa: ASSQDPEYEQY

v_gene: TRBV7-2
abundance: few
j_gene: TRBJ2-1
CDR3aa: ASSPSGVSYNEQF

v_gene: TRBV11-2
abundance: once
j_gene: TRBJ2-5
CDR3aa: ASSLQDEGPETQY

v_gene: TRBV14
abundance: NA
j_gene: TRBJ2-3
CDR3aa: ASSQGYGKGADTQY

v_gene: TRBV6-6
abundance: NA
j_gene: TRBJ2-6
CDR3aa: ASSYPRAGTGANVLA

v_gene: TRBV12-3/TRBV12-4
abundance: NA
j_gene: TRBJ2-1
CDR3aa: ASSRQGSGLANEQF

v_gene: TRBV7-3
abundance: NA
j_gene: NA
CDR3aa: ASSPGLAGQSSYNEQY

v_gene: TRBV5-6
abundance: NA
j_gene: TRBJ2-1
CDR3aa: ASSDASGIGPEQF

v_gene: TRBV29-1
abundance: few
j_gene: TRBJ1-2
CDR3aa: SVGEVGVYGYT

v_gene: TRBV29-1
abundance: few
j_gene: TRBJ2-1
CDR3aa: SVSDRGYKHSVQF

v_gene: TRBV7-2
abundance: NA
j_gene: TRBJ2-7
CDR3aa: ASSPPRRSGKPYEQY

v_gene: TRBV29-1
abundance: NA
j_gene: TRBJ2-7
CDR3aa: SVMGSGVSHEQY

v_gene: TRBV6-1
abundance: few
j_gene: TRBJ2-7
CDR3aa: ASSVTGTLGAEQY

v_gene: TRBV20-1
abundance: few
j_gene: TRBJ1-2
CDR3aa: SARDLYYGYT

v_gene: TRBV21-1
abundance: NA
j_gene: NA
CDR3aa: ASSHGPCWYEQY

v_gene: TRBV28
abundance: NA
j_gene: TRBJ2-2
CDR3aa: ASWGSPNTGELF

v_gene: TRBV12-3/TRBV12-4
abundance: NA
j_gene: NA
CDR3aa: ASSLGTGVVETQY

v_gene: TRBV7-2
abundance: many
j_gene: TRBJ2-5
CDR3aa: ASSLGGLAGGETQY

v_gene: TRBV13
abundance: NA
j_gene: TRBJ2-1
CDR3aa: ASSLSGFNNEQF

v_gene: TRBV15
abundance: NA
j_gene: TRBJ2-7
CDR3aa: ATSRTSSYEQY

v_gene: TRBV29-1
abundance: NA
j_gene: TRBJ2-1
CDR3aa: STGRTPYNEQF

v_gene: TRBV5-1
abundance: NA
j_gene: TRBJ2-1
CDR3aa: ASSSGLADYNEQF

v_gene: TRBV6-5
abundance: NA
j_gene: TRBJ1-1
CDR3aa: ANSYSTGKNTEAF

v_gene: TRBV10-3
abundance: NA
j_gene: TRBJ1-2
CDR3aa: AISEGQGSSGNGYT

v_gene: TRBV20-1
abundance: NA
j_gene: TRBJ2-1
CDR3aa: SASSLAGSLFNEQF